These 3 T cell receptor beta chains originate from one sample sequenced in a study of tumor-infiltrating lymphocytes in primary liver carcinoma. They got blood RNA out of unsorted whole blood and also pulled out germline DNA. Starting material of 500 ng total RNA yielded TCR beta cDNA via a constant-region primer. Nested multiplex PCR, run for three rounds with slightly modified ARM-PCR, yielded TCR beta libraries. TRBV1-TRBV30 forward primers and a C-beta reverse primer were used in the first two PCR rounds, which each ran for about 9 cycles. TCRdb reprocessed the multiplex PCR reads via MiXCR and lists one record per CDR3 protein. The sample holds around 210,000 distinct CDR3 sequences, roughly two thirds seen once. Sequencing was done on a sample of peripheral blood. These receptors originate from a woman aged 55 to 70 with primary liver carcinoma and hepatitis B virus infection.

Here the CDR3 DNA reads TGCGCCAGCAGCTCCCAAGGGGGCCTGCAGGAGACCCAGTACTTC. Protein sequence: CASSSQGGLQETQYF. The rearrangement joins TRBV5-1 to TRBJ2-5; 7 bases fit TRBD1. V was clipped by 3 bases and J by 5 bases; unmatched bases: 10. Germline loops: CDR1 SGHRS, CDR2 YFSETQ. There are 15 residues in the CDR3.

The sample holds many counts of this clonotype. The chain carries TRBV6-6 and TRBJ2-5, with 11 bases lining up with TRBD1. The germline gives CDR1 MNHNY, CDR2 SVGAGI (reference sequence). V was clipped by 9 bases and J by 2 bases; unmatched bases: 5. The CDR3 totals 14 residues. Here the CDR3 DNA reads TGTGCCAGTTCCGGGACAGGGGGGCAAGAGACCCAGTACTTC. It specifies CASSGTGGQETQYF.

The chain employs TRBV5-5 and TRBJ1-2, with 7 bases matching TRBD1. Germline V gives CDR1 SGHKS, CDR2 YYEKEE (reference sequence). V gave up 4 bases and J gave up 0 bases; unmatched junction bases: 3. CDR3 length equals 14 residues. CDR3 in DNA: TGTGCCAGCAGCAAGACAGGGCCTAACTATGGCTACACCTTC. Translated, it gives CASSKTGPNYGYTF.